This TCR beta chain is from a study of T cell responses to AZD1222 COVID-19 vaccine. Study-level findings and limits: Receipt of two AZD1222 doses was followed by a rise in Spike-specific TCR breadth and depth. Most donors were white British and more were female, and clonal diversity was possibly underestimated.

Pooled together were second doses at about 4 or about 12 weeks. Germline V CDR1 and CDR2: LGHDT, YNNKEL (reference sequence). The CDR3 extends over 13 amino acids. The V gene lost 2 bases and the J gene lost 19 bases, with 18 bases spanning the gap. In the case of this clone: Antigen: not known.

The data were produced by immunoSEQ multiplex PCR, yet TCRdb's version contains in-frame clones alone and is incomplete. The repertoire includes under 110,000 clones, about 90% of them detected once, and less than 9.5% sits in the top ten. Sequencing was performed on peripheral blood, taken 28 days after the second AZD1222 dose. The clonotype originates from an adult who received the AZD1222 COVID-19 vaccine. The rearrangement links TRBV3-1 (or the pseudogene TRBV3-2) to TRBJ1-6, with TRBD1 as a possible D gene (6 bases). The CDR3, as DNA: TGTGCCAGCAGCCAAACAGCTCCAGGGGCCAGGCACTTT. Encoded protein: CASSQTAPGARHF.